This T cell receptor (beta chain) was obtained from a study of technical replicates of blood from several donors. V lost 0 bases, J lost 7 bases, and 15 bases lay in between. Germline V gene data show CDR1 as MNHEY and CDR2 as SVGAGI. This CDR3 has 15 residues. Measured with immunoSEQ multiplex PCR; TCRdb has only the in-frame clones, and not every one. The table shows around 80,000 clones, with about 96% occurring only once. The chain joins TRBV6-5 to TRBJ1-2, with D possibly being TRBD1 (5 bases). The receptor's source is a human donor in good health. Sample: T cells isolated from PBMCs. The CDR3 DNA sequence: TGTGCCAGCAGTTACTCCATGGGACTTCTGAGTGGCTACACCTTC. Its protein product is CASSYSMGLLSGYTF.